The 10 T cell receptor beta chains below come from one sample, sequenced in a study of T cell responses to AZD1222 COVID-19 vaccine. This table comes from immunoSEQ multiplex PCR, and its TCRdb copy is limited to in-frame clones, with some not included. Here the sample spans about 150,000 clones, around nine tenths being singletons. Material: peripheral blood, obtained 28 days after the second AZD1222 dose. These receptors were obtained from an adult who received the AZD1222 COVID-19 vaccine.

In DNA form, the CDR3 reads TGCGCCAGCAGCCAAGATTGGCAGGGTGGGACTGAAGCTTTCTTT. Translating gives CASSQDWQGGTEAFF. The chain recombines TRBV4-1 with TRBJ1-1; D might be TRBD1 (5 bases). With 0 bases removed from V and 5 bases from J, the gap between germline ends came to 13 bases. The germline V gene encodes CDR1 MGHRA and CDR2 YSYEKL. This CDR3 region has 15 residues.

The chain couples TRBV5-1 to TRBJ1-4, with TRBD1 matching over 10 bases. Germline assignment: CDR1 SGHRS and CDR2 YFSETQ. This CDR3 spans 15 amino acids. The ends lost 3 bases at V and 6 bases at J; junction bases unmatched: 5. The CDR3 sequence is CASSSRGQGDEKLFF. The CDR3 DNA is TGCGCCAGCAGCTCCCGCGGACAGGGGGATGAAAAACTGTTTTTT.

V gene TRBV3-1 (or the pseudogene TRBV3-2) combines with J gene TRBJ2-1; D remains unclear. CDR1 is LGHDT and CDR2 is YNNKEL in the germline V gene (reference sequence). The CDR3 runs 12 residues. V was shortened by 1 base and J by 8 bases, with 6 bases between the two germline ends. CDR3 in DNA: TGTGCCAGCAGCCAAGTACCATATGAGCAGTTCTTC. This gives the protein CASSQVPYEQFF.

The V gene is TRBV6-2 or TRBV6-3, the J gene TRBJ1-5, with D maybe TRBD1 (5 bases). The CDR3 is 14 amino acids. CDR1 is MNHEY, CDR2 SVGEGT, per germline. The V end was cut by 0 bases, the J end by 2 bases, with 5 bases between. CDR3 DNA: TGTGCCAGCAGTTACTCGACAGGCAATCAGCCCCAGCATTTT. It yields the protein CASSYSTGNQPQHF.

The chain joins TRBV19 to TRBJ1-5, with D unresolved. The CDR3 length is 13 residues. CDR1 and CDR2 (germline): LNHDA, SQIVND (reference sequence). The V end was cut by 4 bases, the J end by 6 bases, with 10 bases between. CDR3 sequence reads: CASSTRESQPQHF. CDR3 bases: TGTGCCAGTAGTACTAGGGAATCTCAGCCCCAGCATTTT. Full variable domain (outside the CDR3, taken from reference TRBV19 and TRBJ1-5): DGGITQSPKYLFRKEGQNVTLSCEQNLNHDAMYWYRQDPGQGLRLIYYSQIVNDFQKGDIAEGYSVSREKKESFPLTVTSAQKNPTAFYLCASSTRESQPQHFGDGTRLSIL.

This rearrangement joins TRBV5-1 to TRBJ1-1; 7 bases align to TRBD1. J lost 2 bases, V lost 7 bases, and 11 bases had no gene match. This CDR3 contains 15 residues. Germline CDR1 is SGHRS and CDR2 is YFSETQ. CDR3 in amino acids: CASQSLRGGNTEAFF. Here the CDR3 DNA reads TGCGCCAGCCAGAGTCTCAGGGGGGGCAACACTGAAGCTTTCTTT. Filled out from reference TRBV5-1 and TRBJ1-1, the complete variable domain reads KAGVTQTPRYLIKTRGQQVTLSCSPISGHRSVSWYQQTPGQGLQFLFEYFSETQRNKGNFPGRFSGRQFSNSRSEMNVSTLELGDSALYLCASQSLRGGNTEAFFGQGTRLTVV.

The chain uses TRBV5-4 and TRBJ1-2; TRBD1 aligns across 8 bases. With 3 bases clipped from V and 0 bases from J, the junction kept 4 bases outside the gene matches. The germline V gene has CDR1 SGHNT and CDR2 YYREEE (reference sequence). The CDR3 loop spans 15 amino acids. The CDR3 loop is CASSSRTGPNYGYTF. DNA of the CDR3: TGTGCCAGCAGCTCACGGACAGGGCCTAACTATGGCTACACCTTC.

The chain employs TRBV27 and TRBJ2-1; D uncertain. The CDR3 loop spans 11 amino acids. CDR1 and CDR2 from the germline V gene are MNHEY and SMNVEV (reference sequence). V was shortened by 5 bases and J by 12 bases, with 11 bases between the two germline ends. CDR3 region: CASSAGRWQFF. CDR3 coding DNA: TGTGCCAGCAGTGCCGGGCGATGGCAGTTCTTC.

This clone was seen only a few times. The chain employs TRBV5-1 and TRBJ2-7; 9 bases are a match to TRBD1. The CDR3 spans 15 residues. Losses at the gene ends were 4 bases for V and 0 bases for J; bases not matched to a gene: 5. Looked up from germline, CDR1 is SGHRS and CDR2 is YFSETQ. The CDR3 nucleotides are TGCGCCAGCAGCCCACAGGGGGCGAGCTCCTACGAGCAGTACTTC. Its protein is CASSPQGASSYEQYF.

In this sample, this clone turned up a few times. V gene TRBV14 combines with J gene TRBJ1-1; a weak D match, TRBD1 (5 bases). The V end lost 1 base, the J end lost 0 bases, and 6 bases lay between the germline ends. Per the germline V gene, CDR1 is SGHDN and CDR2 is FVKESK. This CDR3 comprises 14 residues. For the CDR3, the DNA is TGTGCCAGCAGCCAAGGGACATTGAACACTGAAGCTTTCTTT. Translating gives CASSQGTLNTEAFF.